This T cell receptor (beta chain) was identified in a study of T cell clusters in autoimmune cytopenias (dated by TCRdb to about 2019). Regarding the research as a whole: A mean age of around 56 years and a median age of approximately 59 years were recorded for the healthy donor controls, of whom about half of the roughly 45 were female. TRB sequencing reached a median depth of approximately 56,000 reads per sample and yielded a median of 2,350 distinct TRB clonotypes per sample. TRB and IGH repertoires from peripheral blood were sequenced in autoimmune cytopenia patients at active disease and during treatment follow-up, with healthy, CLL and autoimmune hepatitis controls included alongside. The goal of the study was to determine whether autoimmune cytopenia patients have a disease-specific immune repertoire signature that could serve as a blood-based biomarker. For primary cytopenia, the controls were about 25 age-matched healthy donors, and for secondary cytopenia, the controls were over eleven age-matched CLL patients. Autoimmune hepatitis repertoires were compared against about two dozen age- and sex-matched healthy donors. What the work shows at the level of the full study, not this receptor alone: Healthy donors had almost three times as many exclusive TRB clusters as active autoimmune hepatitis patients, a finding consistent with an autoimmunity-wide signature. The T cell clusters were defined only in silico, and the functional role of the clusters was left to be validated experimentally. TRB repertoire shifts, with less even repertoires observed in secondary cytopenia and CLL, were mostly attributed to lymphoma bias rather than autoimmunity. The cluster-lack signature was not seen for secondary cytopenia versus CLL, apparently masked by the dominant lymphoma-associated repertoire. The GLIPH analysis suggested a lack of physiological T cell clusters in primary autoimmune cytopenia patients, since approximately 50 clusters were exclusive to healthy donors whereas around 18 were exclusive to patients.

Multiplex PCR with a touch-down protocol amplified TRB rearrangements, with the TRB-A and TRB-B primer pools combined in a single tube. Two consecutive PCR reactions with Phusion HS II polymerase added Illumina adapters and sample indices to the amplicons. The amplicons were purified from gel with the NucleoSpin Gel and PCR Clean-up kit, after which the amplicons were quantified by Qubit and checked for quality on an Agilent 2100 Bioanalyzer. Libraries were sequenced on an Illumina MiSeq using 600-cycle, single-indexed, paired-end runs. The source study handled its data this way. Alignment and assembly of TRB reads were performed with MiXCR version 2.1.12 and the default MiXCR reference library. A clone was defined by each unique CDR3 nucleotide sequence, and analysis was restricted to productive sequences with at least two reads. Alpha-parameterized diversity profiles (alpha 0 to 5), including the Shannon (alpha 1) and Simpson (alpha 2) indices, were computed with an R script to assess repertoire diversity. Combinatorial TRB VJ usage was computed with the tcR package and compared between cohorts by principal component analysis with ade4. Using GLIPH, TCRbeta CDR3s were clustered on pairs of cohorts matched for age and read depth, and a Wilcoxon test was used to compare cluster frequencies. After the reads were reprocessed by TCRdb, one entry was made per CDR3 protein sequence, with no DNA. It is TCRdb's table, rather than the study itself, that gives the V and J calls and clone size. The sample table on file contains 6,000 to 7,000 distinct CDR3 sequences. The ten top clones hold roughly a sixth of the sample.

Each sample's TRB amplification started from approximately 250 ng of peripheral blood genomic DNA, which corresponds to approximately 36,000 genome equivalents. The CDR3 runs 15 residues from the cysteine to the phenylalanine. There is no recorded DNA. Via the germline V gene, CDR1 is MNHNS and CDR2 SASEGT. Frequency shows this clonotype is medium-sized (0.01 to 0.1%); no count was noted. It lacks a known antigen. This sample was also put to use in a study of T cell repertoires in aging, cancer and after chemotherapy. The second paper states: Donors spanned six age groups from 30 or younger to 70 or older, with at least three individuals per group. Healthy donor control TCR repertoires were recorded over several months to years and showed clear clonal overlap across re-sampling. The complete dataset included some 9 million TCR reads. Significantly lower blood TCR diversity and higher clonality were observed in untreated patients with hematological or solid cancers than in age-matched healthy donors. Declining TCR diversity with age in healthy donors was mainly explained by loss of richness; in cancer patients, loss of evenness also contributed. In both cancer cohorts, the median generation probability rose over the chemotherapy interval, which suggests that the repertoire was reconstituted through rebound thymic output. The authors noted that the repertoire data do not allow conclusions about immunological memory after chemotherapy. The study profiled peripheral blood TCR beta repertoires from healthy donors and cancer patients to examine immunoaging and T cell reconstitution after chemotherapy. The cohort comprised 218 cancer patients, 90 to 94 with hematological and fewer than 140 with solid cancers, plus 95 healthy donors as a reference group. TRB sequences were processed with MiXCR versions 2.12 and 3.0.5. Repertoire metrics included Shannon diversity, evenness, clonality (one minus evenness), and alpha-parameterized diversity profiles from alpha 0 to 5. The IGoR algorithm was used to calculate generation probabilities of clones in the paired pre- and post-chemotherapy samples.

Sequenced material: peripheral blood. The TCR was taken from a human donor in good health. This sequence uses TRBV6-1 and TRBJ1-2. CDR3 protein: CASSEGGGGSYGYTF.